The T cell receptor (beta chain) under discussion was sequenced for a study of OX40 agonist ivuxolimab in advanced cancers. Overall study: Checkpoint inhibitors had been given previously to around 38% of patients. Of the patients, three showed partial responses, one with hepatocellular carcinoma and two with cutaneous melanoma.

Profiling relied on immunoSEQ multiplex PCR, and the TCRdb table lists in-frame clones only, not all of them. This table has around 110,000 clones, less than 95% appearing once. In the case of this clone: Its antigen is not identified.

Study-wide results and limits: Partial responders receiving 0.1-3.0 mg/kg showed among the lowest clonal expansion.

The CDR3 is made up of 14 amino acids. Trimming removed 4 bases at V and 3 bases at J, with 10 bases between. Germline values: CDR1 KGHSH, CDR2 LQKENI. Material: CD4+ or CD8+ T cells sorted from blood, obtained in a trial of the OX40 agonist ivuxolimab. The chain recombines TRBV18 with TRBJ1-5, with D possibly being TRBD1 (6 bases). This TCR was sampled from an adult with an advanced solid tumor such as melanoma, head and neck, liver or kidney cancer. CDR3 protein: CASSLRQANQPQHF. As DNA, the CDR3 is TGTGCCAGCTCACTTCGACAGGCCAATCAGCCCCAGCATTTT.